The 11 T cell receptor beta chains listed next were all sequenced from one sample in a study of T cell clones after liver transplantation. Using immunoSEQ multiplex PCR, the repertoire was profiled, and TCRdb retains in-frame clones only, with some absent. This table has about 76,000 clones, over 65% appearing once. Sequencing used CD4+ T cells from blood, obtained at the 22-month timepoint. These receptors were taken from a human patient who received a liver transplant. The graft donor may account for some of the T cells.

V is TRBV19 and J is TRBJ1-3, with unresolved D. Germline values: CDR1 LNHDA, CDR2 SQIVND (reference sequence). The CDR3 contains 15 residues. Trimming took 8 bases from V and 0 from J, leaving 14 bases between them. The CDR3 here is CASFAPGSSGNTIYF. The CDR3 coding sequence is TGTGCCAGTTTTGCCCCTGGGAGCTCTGGAAACACCATATATTTT.

V usage is TRBV28 and J usage is TRBJ1-3; D is ambiguous. This CDR3 has 16 residues. In germline, CDR1 is MDHEN, CDR2 SYDVKM. The germline V and J ends were trimmed by 3 bases and 0 bases, with 12 bases remaining between them. Here the CDR3 reads CASSLRGIGSGNTIYF. CDR3 in DNA: TGTGCCAGCAGTTTGCGGGGAATCGGCTCTGGAAACACCATATATTTT.

This clone has a single count. This chain connects TRBV19 to TRBJ1-5, with 7 bases matching TRBD1. With 7 bases clipped from V and 2 bases from J, the junction kept 11 bases outside the gene matches. There are 16 residues in the CDR3. From germline, CDR1 is LNHDA and CDR2 SQIVND (reference sequence). The CDR3 region has the DNA TGTGCCAGTACCTCAGGGGGGACATGGGGCAATCAGCCCCAGCATTTT. As protein: CASTSGGTWGNQPQHF.

This clone was seen a few times. This sequence joins TRBV28 and TRBJ2-5; D is unclear. The length of the CDR3 is 13 residues. CDR1 MDHEN and CDR2 SYDVKM come from the germline V gene. V lost 4 bases to trimming and J lost 5 bases, with 11 bases between them. DNA for the CDR3: TGTGCCAGCAGTTCCTCAGACCGGGAGACCCAGTACTTC. Amino acids: CASSSSDRETQYF.

V gene TRBV7-6 combines with J gene TRBJ2-7; D possibly corresponds to TRBD1 (5 bases). The germline CDR1 and CDR2 sequences are SGHVS and FNYEAQ. The CDR3 sequence is 13 residues long. The germline V and J ends were trimmed by 5 bases and 0 bases, with 8 bases remaining between them. The CDR3 DNA follows: TGTGCCAGCAGCCCCAGGGTCTCCTACGAGCAGTACTTC. Its protein is CASSPRVSYEQYF.

The chain combines TRBV2 with TRBJ1-3, with no clear D. The V gene lost 4 bases and the J gene lost 15 bases, with 19 bases spanning the gap. There are 13 residues in the CDR3. CDR1 and CDR2 from the germline V gene are SNHLY and FYNNEI. The CDR3 sequence is CASSAPTSVAPYF. The CDR3 DNA sequence: TGTGCCAGCAGTGCGCCCACATCGGTCGCCCCATATTTT.

The chain carries TRBV6-1 and TRBJ2-5, with no clear D. With 5 bases removed from V and 7 bases from J, the gap between germline ends came to 17 bases. Germline V gene data show CDR1 as MNHNS and CDR2 as SASEGT. The CDR3 has 14 residues. As DNA, the CDR3 is TGTGCCAGCAGTATTGGATCCTCTGTGAGGACCCAGTACTTC. It specifies CASSIGSSVRTQYF.

This chain joins TRBV28 and TRBJ2-3; D is uncertain. Per germline, CDR1 MDHEN and CDR2 SYDVKM. V was shortened by 5 bases and J by 5 bases, with 20 bases between the two germline ends. The CDR3 consists of 16 residues. The CDR3 here is CASSPTRPASIDTQYF. CDR3 nucleotides: TGTGCCAGCAGTCCCACACGACCAGCTAGTATAGATACGCAGTATTTT. Full variable domain (outside the CDR3, taken from reference TRBV28 and TRBJ2-3): DVKVTQSSRYLVKRTGEKVFLECVQDMDHENMFWYRQDPGLGLRLIYFSYDVKMKEKGDIPEGYSVSREKKERFSLILESASTNQTSMYLCASSPTRPASIDTQYFGPGTRLTVL.

V is TRBV6-5 and J is TRBJ1-2; 7 bases align to TRBD1. The V gene's germline CDR1 is MNHEY and CDR2 SVGAGI. CDR3 length equals 13 residues. The trim removed 6 bases at V and 7 bases at J, leaving 8 bases unmatched. The DNA of the CDR3 is TGTGCCAGCAGAAGACAGGGCGTAGGTGGCTACACCTTC. Protein: CASRRQGVGGYTF.

V and J are TRBV5-5 and TRBJ2-5; D call uncertain. Germline assignment: CDR1 SGHKS and CDR2 YYEKEE (reference sequence). CDR3 length equals 15 residues. Trimming cost V 2 bases and J 2 bases, with 13 bases left between them. In DNA form, the CDR3 reads TGTGCCAGCAGCTTTGATATAAGCACTCAAGAGACCCAGTACTTC. This encodes CASSFDISTQETQYF.

Comments on this clone: The identical CDR3 is also encoded by other nucleotide sequences in the sample. V and J are TRBV7-2 and TRBJ2-7; D gene uncertain. The CDR3 totals 11 residues. The V and J ends lost 3 bases and 7 bases respectively, with 7 bases between them. From germline, CDR1 is SGHTA and CDR2 FQGNSA. As DNA, the CDR3 is TGTGCCAGCAGCTTCCTTCAGGAGCAGTACTTC. This gives the protein CASSFLQEQYF.